The sequence of this T cell receptor beta chain was determined in a study of blood T cell repertoires in COVID-19. Study summary: The United States, Italy and Spain supplied acute and convalescent COVID-19 samples.

Clones were read by immunoSEQ multiplex PCR, and TCRdb kept only the in-frame ones, dropping some. In the table there are a few hundred thousand clones, 89% of which are singletons. Looked up from germline, CDR1 is SEHNR and CDR2 is FQNEAQ (reference sequence). The CDR3 spans 17 residues. Trimming at V came to 2 bases and at J to 6 bases, leaving 10 bases not matched to a gene. Either two negative PCRs, clearance, or symptom resolution qualified Cohort 3 donors as recovered. The origin of this receptor is a woman aged 40 to 50 who had recovered from COVID-19. The source material was PBMCs or T cells enriched from blood (not recorded which). V usage is TRBV7-9 and J usage is TRBJ2-1; 10 bases are shared with TRBD2. CDR3 DNA sequence: TGTGCCAGCAGCTTATTGACTCCGCCTAGCGGGAGCAATGAGCAGTTCTTC. This codes for CASSLLTPPSGSNEQFF.